A selection of T cell receptor beta chains follows, all from one sample in a study of OX40 agonist ivuxolimab in advanced cancers. The assay was immunoSEQ multiplex PCR, and TCRdb's table has in-frame clones only and misses some. This table has fewer than 85,000 clones, approximately 86% appearing once. The source material was CD4+ or CD8+ T cells sorted from blood, sampled in a trial of the OX40 agonist ivuxolimab. Source of these receptors: an adult with an advanced solid tumor such as melanoma, head and neck, liver or kidney cancer. The conserved cysteine and the conserved F or W are not part of the CDR3 here. A D gene is named only where the DNA matches it firmly. The listing skips clone size in some rows; elsewhere it reads once, few, many or a size class.

V,size,D,CDR3
TRBV15,NA,TRBD1,ATSRQGESSYNEQF
TRBV9,NA,NA,ASSVDGSGAGYNEQF
TRBV14,NA,NA,ASSLLQLGTYEQY
TRBV11-2,NA,NA,ASSYESGPDGEKLF
TRBV6-5,NA,NA,ASSYGGWGDNEQF
TRBV29-1,NA,NA,SVAGTTGELF
TRBV11-2,NA,TRBD1,ASSTRTGIYEQY
TRBV19,NA,TRBD1,ASRTGGTYNEQF
TRBV4-2,NA,NA,ASSRGLDMDTQY
TRBV10-3,NA,TRBD1,AISDYRGSNYGYT
TRBV6-6,NA,TRBD2,ASSAGLAGPGETQY
TRBV5-1,once,NA,ASSLTNQETQY
TRBV14,NA,TRBD1,ASSRWTGAPGSQY
TRBV6-1,NA,TRBD1,ASPRTGGSVQY
TRBV10-3,NA,NA,AISESEWDDYNEQF
TRBV11-2,NA,TRBD1,ASRHTGQGTGELF
TRBV9,NA,NA,ASSGGPGDEQY
TRBV6-1,NA,NA,ASRVGGDFSYEQY
TRBV14,once,TRBD2,ASSQDRSGGPSSTDTQY
TRBV29-1,NA,NA,SVEWGGGTEAF
TRBV27,NA,TRBD2,ASSPVWVAGGSDTQY
TRBV5-1,NA,TRBD2,ASSSRTSGSSAGELF
TRBV6-1,once,NA,ASSEDNRNNQPQH
TRBV2,NA,NA,ASKASSNQPQH
TRBV5-1,NA,TRBD2,ASSLDSGGGDEQF
TRBV11-2,NA,NA,ASSQPPLASGYT
TRBV7-9,few,TRBD1,ASSQGQGSTEAF
TRBV19,NA,NA,ASSAQLGRAYEQY
TRBV28,NA,NA,ASATPGGLNYGYT
TRBV28,NA,NA,ASSFLAAPSGANVLT
TRBV5-1,NA,NA,ASSPGDRESPLH
TRBV15,NA,NA,ATSPQAGTVGNEQF
TRBV7-6,once,NA,ASSLPPREGDGYT
TRBV19,NA,TRBD1,ASSTGGSNTGELF
TRBV6-6,NA,NA,ASSYTGASYGYT
TRBV6-6,NA,NA,ASSELYGYT
TRBV13,NA,TRBD1,ASNLPGQGKGEQF
TRBV28,NA,TRBD2,ASTYPGGEETQY
TRBV28,NA,TRBD1,ASSPPQGGAGNQPQH
TRBV15,NA,NA,ATSPRGRGQETQY
TRBV2,NA,TRBD1,ASSAGTGTFKPQH
TRBV19,NA,TRBD2,ASKERGVQETQY
TRBV5-4,NA,TRBD2,ASSLTSGAFNEQF
TRBV6-5,NA,TRBD2,ASSYPAGANTGELF
TRBV4-3,NA,NA,ASSQEWKTEKNTEAF
TRBV6-1,once,NA,ASSEGLRVQAF
TRBV7-2,NA,NA,ASSFRVANYGYT
TRBV27,NA,TRBD1,ASSPGQGGVNVVGQPQH
TRBV7-6,NA,NA,ASSLQENTEAF
TRBV2,NA,TRBD2,ASRATSGGAGETQY
TRBV5-6,NA,TRBD2,ASSLVVLAGDEQY
TRBV6-5,NA,NA,ASSYGGGPETQY
TRBV27,NA,NA,ASGTVGGGHEQY
TRBV28,NA,NA,ASIKGGSNQPQH